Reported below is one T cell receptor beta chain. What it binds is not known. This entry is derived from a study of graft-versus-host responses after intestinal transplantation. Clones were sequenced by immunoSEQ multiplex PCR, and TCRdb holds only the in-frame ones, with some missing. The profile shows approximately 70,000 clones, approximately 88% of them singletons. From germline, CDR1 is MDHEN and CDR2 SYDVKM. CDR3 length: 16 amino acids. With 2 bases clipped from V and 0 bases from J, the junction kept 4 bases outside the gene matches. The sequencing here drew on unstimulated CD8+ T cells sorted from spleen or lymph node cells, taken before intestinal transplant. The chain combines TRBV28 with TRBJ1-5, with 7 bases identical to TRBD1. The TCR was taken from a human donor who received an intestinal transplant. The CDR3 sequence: CASSLVQGNSNQPQHF. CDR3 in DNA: TGTGCCAGCAGTTTAGTACAGGGGAATAGCAATCAGCCCCAGCATTTT.